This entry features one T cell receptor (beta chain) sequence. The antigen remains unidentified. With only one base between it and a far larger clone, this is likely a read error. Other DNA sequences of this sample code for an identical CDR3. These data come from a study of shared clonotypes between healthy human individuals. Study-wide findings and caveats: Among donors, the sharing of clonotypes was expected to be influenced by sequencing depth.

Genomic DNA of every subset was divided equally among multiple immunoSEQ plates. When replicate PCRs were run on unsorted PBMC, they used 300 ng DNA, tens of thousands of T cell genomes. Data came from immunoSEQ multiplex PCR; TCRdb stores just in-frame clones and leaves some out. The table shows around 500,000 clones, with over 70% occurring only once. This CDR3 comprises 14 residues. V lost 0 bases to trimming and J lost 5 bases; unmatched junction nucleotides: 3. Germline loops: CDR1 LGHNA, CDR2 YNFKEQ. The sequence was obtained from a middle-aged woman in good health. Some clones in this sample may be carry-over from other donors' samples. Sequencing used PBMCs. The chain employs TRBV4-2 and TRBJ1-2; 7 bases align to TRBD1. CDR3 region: CASSQEWTGYGYTF. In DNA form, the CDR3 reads TGTGCCAGCAGCCAAGAGTGGACAGGTTATGGCTACACCTTC.